This TCR beta chain comes out of a study of cytomegalovirus exposure and HLA in healthy donors. TCRdb's table, derived via immunoSEQ multiplex PCR, lists solely in-frame clones and lacks some. There are about 240,000 clones in the sample; around nine tenths occur only once, and 2.6% lies in the top ten. The ends were cut back, 6 bases at V and 3 bases at J, with 12 bases in the middle. CDR3 size: 14 residues. From germline, CDR1 is SGHDT and CDR2 YYEEEE. Sequencing was carried out using PBMCs. The clonotype comes from a man in his late teens or twenties in good health and CMV-seronegative. The genes are TRBV5-6 and TRBJ1-4, with a possible D match to TRBD1 (5 bases). The CDR3, as DNA: TGTGCCAGCAAATTCGGGGGGGCTAATGAAAAACTGTTTTTT. The encoded protein is CASKFGGANEKLFF. Full variable domain (outside the CDR3, taken from reference TRBV5-6 and TRBJ1-4): DAGVTQSPTHLIKTRGQQVTLRCSPKSGHDTVSWYQQALGQGPQFIFQYYEEEERQRGNFPDRFSGHQFPNYSSELNVNALLLGDSALYLCASKFGGANEKLFFGSGTQLSVL.